Each of the 15 T cell receptor beta chains below was sequenced from the same sample in a study of cytotoxic CD8 clonotypes in ibrutinib-treated CLL. Sequenced by immunoSEQ multiplex PCR; TCRdb stores in-frame clones only, minus some. The data contain approximately 40,000 clones, roughly 70% of them singletons. Sequenced here: PBMCs, sampled at disease progression, from a patient treated with ibrutinib. These receptors all come from a human donor with chronic lymphocytic leukemia.

The V and J genes are TRBV15 and TRBJ2-4; D ambiguous. The CDR3 contains 15 residues. The V end lost 5 bases, the J end lost 0 bases, and 11 bases lay between the germline ends. Germline CDR1 and CDR2: LNHNV and YYDKDF (reference sequence). CDR3 nucleotides: TGTGCCACCAGCCGTGGTTCGCTAGCCAAAAACATTCAGTACTTC. Its protein is CATSRGSLAKNIQYF.

This chain links TRBV19 with TRBJ2-7, with unresolved D. The CDR3 contains 13 residues. V lost 5 bases and J 2 bases, leaving 10 bases between the germline ends. Germline V gene lookup returns CDR1 LNHDA and CDR2 SQIVND (reference sequence). The CDR3 DNA reads as TGTGCCAGTAGTGTCGAATTGCCCTACGAGCAGTACTTC. Translating gives CASSVELPYEQYF.

The chain uses TRBV28 and TRBJ2-3; D not certain. V was shortened by 4 bases and J by 4 bases, with 12 bases between the two germline ends. The CDR3 runs to 14 residues. The germline CDR1 and CDR2 sequences are MDHEN and SYDVKM. In DNA, the CDR3 is TGTGCCAGCAGTTACTCGGCCGGCTCAGATACGCAGTATTTT. This codes for CASSYSAGSDTQYF.

The J gene is TRBJ1-1, the V gene TRBV2; TRBD1 is a possible D gene (6 bases). Trimming left V 6 bases short and J 1 base short, with 18 bases between. Germline CDR1 SNHLY, CDR2 FYNNEI. CDR3 length: 16 amino acids. CDR3 coding DNA: TGTGCCAGCAGGGAAAGGGGGGGAGGTACGAACACTGAAGCTTTCTTT. Residues: CASRERGGGTNTEAFF. The full variable domain, with the rest looked up from reference TRBV2 and TRBJ1-1, is EPEVTQTPSHQVTQMGQEVILRCVPISNHLYFYWYRQILGQKVEFLVSFYNNEISEKSEIFDDQFSVERPDGSNFTLKIRSTKLEDSAMYFCASRERGGGTNTEAFFGQGTRLTVV.

This chain links TRBV10-3 with TRBJ1-2; D not resolved. This CDR3 region has 14 residues. Germline CDR1 reads ENHRY; CDR2 reads SYGVKD. V gave up 8 bases and J gave up 1 base, with 14 bases separating them. CDR3 sequence: CAIAPGGLNYGYTF. The CDR3 coding sequence is TGTGCCATCGCCCCTGGAGGCCTTAACTATGGCTACACCTTC.

The chain combines TRBV7-9 with TRBJ2-5, with D perhaps TRBD1 (5 bases). Trimming cost V 5 bases and J 4 bases, with 11 bases left between them. In germline, CDR1 is SEHNR, CDR2 FQNEAQ (reference sequence). The CDR3 covers 13 residues. The CDR3 is CASSRRVVETQYF. The CDR3 nucleotides are TGTGCCAGCAGCCGCAGGGTTGTAGAGACCCAGTACTTC.

The chain recombines TRBV29-1 with TRBJ2-1; 7 nucleotides agree with TRBD1. The CDR3 is 14 residues long. Germline CDR1 and CDR2: SQVTM and ANQGSEA. V lost 4 bases, J lost 6 bases, and 9 bases stayed unmatched. Here the CDR3 reads CSVVVRTGVNEQFF. The DNA of the CDR3 is TGCAGCGTTGTGGTCAGGACAGGTGTCAATGAGCAGTTCTTC.

This sequence joins TRBV4-2 and TRBJ2-2, with 15 bases fitting TRBD2. After removal of 0 bases from V and 7 bases from J, the junction contained 6 bases not matched to a gene. CDR3 length: 18 residues. Germline CDR1 LGHNA, CDR2 YNFKEQ. The CDR3 loop is CASSQEGLAGGPGGELFF. Written as DNA, the CDR3 is TGTGCCAGCAGCCAAGAAGGACTAGCGGGAGGGCCCGGCGGGGAGCTGTTTTTT.

The chain links TRBV6-5 to TRBJ2-1, with D perhaps TRBD1 (5 bases). Germline loops: CDR1 MNHEY, CDR2 SVGAGI. Deletions cut 8 bases from V and 9 bases from J, with 20 bases between. The length of the CDR3 is 14 residues. The CDR3 reads CASHAGSELTEQFF. The DNA of the CDR3 is TGTGCCAGCCATGCAGGGTCCGAATTGACTGAGCAGTTCTTC.

The rearrangement links TRBV18 to TRBJ1-1, with D unclear. Per germline, CDR1 KGHSH and CDR2 LQKENI. The CDR3 is 13 amino acids. The V and J ends lost 5 bases and 2 bases respectively, with 9 bases between them. CDR3 loop: CASSEGHNTEAFF. CDR3 nucleotides: TGTGCCAGCTCAGAAGGCCACAACACTGAAGCTTTCTTT.

The J gene is TRBJ1-6, the V gene TRBV9, with a tentative D call TRBD1 (6 bases). The ends were cut back, 4 bases at V and 0 bases at J, with 17 bases in the middle. This CDR3 contains 18 residues. CDR1 and CDR2 from the germline V gene are SGDLS and YYNGEE. The DNA for the CDR3 is TGTGCCAGCAGCCCTAAACCTGGACAGAACTCCTATAATTCACCCCTCCACTTT. Protein sequence: CASSPKPGQNSYNSPLHF.

J is TRBJ2-5 and V is TRBV6-4; D not certain. Trimming removed 9 bases from V and 4 bases from J, with 9 bases in between. This CDR3 is 11 amino acids long. Germline loops: CDR1 MRHNA, CDR2 SNTAGT. The CDR3 nucleotides read TGTGCCAGTCCCCAGAGAGAGACCCAGTACTTC. Translating gives CASPQRETQYF.

The chain combines TRBV5-1 with TRBJ2-5, with D perhaps TRBD2 (7 bases). V was clipped by 5 bases and J by 0 bases, with 14 bases between them. Germline loops: CDR1 SGHRS, CDR2 YFSETQ. The CDR3 is 15 amino acids. CDR3 protein: CASSGAGAYQETQYF. CDR3 DNA: TGCGCCAGCAGTGGGGCGGGGGCATACCAAGAGACCCAGTACTTC.

The chain couples TRBV29-1 to TRBJ1-2; 8 bases match TRBD1. CDR3 length: 13 amino acids. From germline, CDR1 is SQVTM and CDR2 ANQGSEA. V shed 7 bases and J 4 bases; nucleotides not matched to a gene: 8. The CDR3 DNA reads as TGCAGCGCCGGAGACAGGGGTGGCTATGGCTACACCTTC. Translating gives CSAGDRGGYGYTF. Variable domain in full (rest from reference TRBV29-1 and TRBJ1-2): SAVISQKPSRDICQRGTSLTIQCQVDSQVTMMFWYRQQPGQSLTLIATANQGSEATYESGFVIDKFPISRPNLTFSTLTVSNMSPEDSSIYLCSAGDRGGYGYTFGSGTRLTVV.

This rearrangement joins TRBV10-2 to TRBJ2-7; D call uncertain. The CDR3 has 14 residues. V was cut by 2 bases and J by 2 bases, with 10 bases left in between. Per the germline V gene, CDR1 is WSHSY and CDR2 is SAAADI. CDR3 loop: CASSENRWPYEQYF. As DNA, the CDR3 is TGCGCCAGCAGTGAGAATAGGTGGCCCTACGAGCAGTACTTC.